These 25 T cell receptor beta chains originate from one sample sequenced in a study of cytomegalovirus exposure and HLA in healthy donors. PCR used 60 Vbeta primers and 13 Jbeta primers. Using immunoSEQ multiplex PCR, the repertoire was profiled, and TCRdb retains in-frame clones only, with some absent. This sample lists 130,000 to 150,000 clones; its ten largest clones have about 0.96%. Material: PBMCs. The receptors derive from a male donor in good health and CMV-seronegative.

The chain is built from TRBV15 and TRBJ2-2; possible D gene TRBD2, 6 bases. V lost 3 bases and J 9 bases, leaving 14 bases between the germline ends. The CDR3 extends over 14 amino acids. Per germline, CDR1 LNHNV and CDR2 YYDKDF (reference sequence). The CDR3 loop reads CATSSPGGAWELFF. CDR3 coding DNA: TGTGCCACCAGCAGTCCTGGAGGGGCTTGGGAGCTGTTTTTT.

This sequence joins TRBV5-4 and TRBJ1-1; 9 bases map to TRBD1. This CDR3 contains 14 residues. Germline assignment: CDR1 SGHNT and CDR2 YYREEE (reference sequence). V was pared by 5 bases and J by 5 bases, with 7 bases of the junction left unmatched. The CDR3 loop reads CASREQGAETEAFF. The DNA of the CDR3 is TGTGCCAGCAGGGAACAGGGGGCAGAGACTGAAGCTTTCTTT.

V usage is TRBV11-1 and J usage is TRBJ2-7; TRBD1 is a possible D gene (6 bases). V was clipped by 4 bases and J by 6 bases, with 16 bases between them. This CDR3 spans 14 amino acids. CDR1 SGHAT and CDR2 FQDESV come from the germline V gene (reference sequence). CDR3 protein: CASSYGPRGSEQYF. CDR3 nucleotide sequence: TGTGCCAGCAGCTACGGGCCTAGGGGGAGCGAGCAGTACTTC. The variable domain in full, completed from reference TRBV11-1 and TRBJ2-7, reads EAEVAQSPRYKITEKSQAVAFWCDPISGHATLYWYRQILGQGPELLVQFQDESVVDDSQLPKDRFSAERLKGVDSTLKIQPAELGDSAMYLCASSYGPRGSEQYFGPGTRLTVT.

The gene calls are TRBV18 and TRBJ2-7; D perhaps matches TRBD2 (6 bases). V was clipped by 6 bases and J by 1 base, with 13 bases between them. The CDR3 extends over 14 amino acids. CDR1 is KGHSH and CDR2 is LQKENI in the germline V gene. The CDR3 nucleotides are TGTGCCAGCTCCTTGGGACTGCCGTCCTACGAGCAGTACTTC. Its protein product is CASSLGLPSYEQYF.

V gene TRBV18 combines with J gene TRBJ2-7; 10 bases fit TRBD1. With V trimmed by 5 bases and J by 5 bases, 3 bases remained unmatched. Germline V gives CDR1 KGHSH, CDR2 LQKENI. This CDR3 region has 13 residues. Here the CDR3 DNA reads TGTGCCAGCTCAAGGGACAGGGGCAACGAGCAGTACTTC. It specifies CASSRDRGNEQYF.

The gene calls are TRBV30 and TRBJ1-5; a possible D gene is TRBD1 (5 bases). Trimming cost V 0 bases and J 2 bases, with 8 bases left between them. The CDR3 has 14 amino acids. Germline CDR1 is GTSNPN and CDR2 is SVGIG (reference sequence). CDR3 sequence (DNA): TGTGCCTGGAGTGTAATGGGGCGCAATCAGCCCCAGCATTTT. Amino acid sequence: CAWSVMGRNQPQHF. Filled out from reference TRBV30 and TRBJ1-5, the complete variable domain reads SQTIHQWPATLVQPVGSPLSLECTVEGTSNPNLYWYRQAAGRGLQLLFYSVGIGQISSEVPQNLSASRPQDRQFILSSKKLLLSDSGFYLCAWSVMGRNQPQHFGDGTRLSIL.

The chain is built from TRBV5-6 and TRBJ1-2, with 8 bases identical to TRBD1. The germline V gene encodes CDR1 SGHDT and CDR2 YYEEEE. V was clipped by 3 bases and J by 5 bases; unmatched bases: 12. The CDR3 loop spans 16 amino acids. CDR3 region: CASSYSIAGGWYGYTF. In nucleotides, the CDR3 is TGTGCCAGCAGCTATTCAATTGCAGGGGGCTGGTATGGCTACACCTTC.

V is TRBV7-9 and J is TRBJ2-3; weak D call: TRBD2 (7 bases). The CDR3 is 17 amino acids. Trimming removed 1 base from V and 3 bases from J, with 17 bases in between. CDR1 SEHNR and CDR2 FQNEAQ come from the germline V gene (reference sequence). The chain's CDR3 is CASSLGPWGGGTDTQYF. CDR3 in DNA: TGTGCCAGCAGCTTAGGGCCTTGGGGGGGCGGGACAGATACGCAGTATTTT.

The chain joins TRBV29-1 to TRBJ2-3, with 7 nucleotides matching TRBD1. The trim removed 5 bases at V and 3 bases at J, leaving 2 bases unmatched. The V gene's germline CDR1 is SQVTM and CDR2 ANQGSEA. The CDR3 spans 12 residues. The CDR3 DNA sequence: TGCAGCGTTTACAGGGGAACAGATACGCAGTATTTT. Protein sequence: CSVYRGTDTQYF.

This chain uses TRBV28 with TRBJ1-4, with D possibly being TRBD1 (5 bases). The V end lost 2 bases, the J end lost 5 bases, and 12 bases lay between the germline ends. This CDR3 has 15 residues. The V gene's germline CDR1 is MDHEN and CDR2 SYDVKM. Here the CDR3 DNA reads TGTGCCAGCAGTTTACCGGGCCCAGGGAATGAAAAACTGTTTTTT. It translates to CASSLPGPGNEKLFF. Drawing the rest from reference TRBV28 and TRBJ1-4, the complete variable domain is DVKVTQSSRYLVKRTGEKVFLECVQDMDHENMFWYRQDPGLGLRLIYFSYDVKMKEKGDIPEGYSVSREKKERFSLILESASTNQTSMYLCASSLPGPGNEKLFFGSGTQLSVL.

J is TRBJ1-1 and V is TRBV6-5; 8 bases agree with TRBD1. From germline, CDR1 is MNHEY and CDR2 SVGAGI. The CDR3 loop spans 13 amino acids. Germline trimming cut 6 bases from V and 6 bases from J; bases unmatched to any gene: 6. CDR3 in amino acids: CASSPTGVAEAFF. The CDR3 DNA is TGTGCCAGCAGCCCGACAGGGGTGGCTGAAGCTTTCTTT.

The chain combines TRBV6-6 with TRBJ1-5; 7 bases line up with TRBD1. The trim removed 2 bases at V and 4 bases at J, leaving 5 bases unmatched. There are 15 residues in the CDR3. The germline V gene has CDR1 MNHNY and CDR2 SVGAGI (reference sequence). The CDR3 region has the DNA TGTGCCAGCAGTTACGGGACAGTGGAGAATCAGCCCCAGCATTTT. As protein: CASSYGTVENQPQHF.

This chain connects TRBV19 to TRBJ1-5; D unclear. CDR1 is LNHDA, CDR2 SQIVND, per germline (reference sequence). Trimming cost V 2 bases and J 2 bases, with 7 bases left between them. The CDR3 consists of 14 residues. Written as DNA, the CDR3 is TGTGCCAGTAGTATAAACAATCGCAATCAGCCCCAGCATTTT. The encoded protein is CASSINNRNQPQHF.

The chain is built from TRBV9 and TRBJ1-6; TRBD1 matches at 8 bases. The germline V gene has CDR1 SGDLS and CDR2 YYNGEE. CDR3 length equals 16 residues. The ends lost 0 bases at V and 5 bases at J; junction bases unmatched: 4. The CDR3 bases are TGTGCCAGCAGCGTAGGGACAGGGCTTGATAATTCACCCCTCCACTTT. Residues: CASSVGTGLDNSPLHF.

The chain combines TRBV25-1 with TRBJ1-5, with a tentative D call TRBD1 (5 bases). This CDR3 spans 16 amino acids. Germline CDR1 MGHDK, CDR2 SYGVNS. Between the trimmed V and J ends, which lost 5 bases and 0 bases, there was a span of 14 bases. The CDR3 protein is CASSKSGGYSNQPQHF. The DNA for the CDR3 is TGTGCCAGCAGTAAGTCGGGGGGTTATAGCAATCAGCCCCAGCATTTT.

This chain connects TRBV7-9 to TRBJ2-5; TRBD2 agrees at 7 bases. The V gene end was trimmed by 5 bases and the J gene end by 0 bases; junction bases not matched to a gene: 9. CDR1 is SEHNR, CDR2 FQNEAQ, per germline (reference sequence). This CDR3 contains 16 residues. The CDR3 protein is CASSPRETRYQETQYF. CDR3 DNA sequence: TGTGCCAGCAGCCCGCGGGAGACCCGGTACCAAGAGACCCAGTACTTC.

This chain links TRBV6-4 with TRBJ2-1, with TRBD2 identical over 7 bases. The CDR3 spans 13 residues. Germline CDR1 is MRHNA and CDR2 is SNTAGT. The V segment lost 4 bases and the J segment 7 bases; nucleotides outside the gene matches: 4. The CDR3 loop is CASSVQGGNEQFF. As DNA, the CDR3 is TGTGCCAGCAGTGTTCAGGGAGGGAATGAGCAGTTCTTC.

The rearrangement joins TRBV9 to TRBJ1-2; the D gene is possibly TRBD1 (5 bases). V was shortened by 0 bases and J by 9 bases, with 12 bases between the two germline ends. Germline V lookup: CDR1 SGDLS, CDR2 YYNGEE. The CDR3 runs to 13 residues. Here the CDR3 DNA reads TGTGCCAGCAGCGTAGATGGGGCGCGGAGCTACACCTTC. Translated, it gives CASSVDGARSYTF.

The rearrangement uses TRBV29-1 and TRBJ1-1; a weak D match, TRBD1 (6 bases). Trimming removed 4 bases from V and 2 bases from J, with 14 bases in between. This CDR3 has 14 residues. Germline-derived CDR1 and CDR2 are SQVTM and ANQGSEA. CDR3 sequence (DNA): TGCAGCGTTGGCCGGACAGACATAAACACTGAAGCTTTCTTT. It yields the protein CSVGRTDINTEAFF. Combining the CDR3 with reference TRBV29-1 and TRBJ1-1 gives the whole variable domain SAVISQKPSRDICQRGTSLTIQCQVDSQVTMMFWYRQQPGQSLTLIATANQGSEATYESGFVIDKFPISRPNLTFSTLTVSNMSPEDSSIYLCSVGRTDINTEAFFGQGTRLTVV.

The rearrangement links TRBV5-1 to TRBJ2-7; perhaps TRBD1 as D (5 bases). CDR1 is SGHRS and CDR2 is YFSETQ in the germline V gene. V gave up 0 bases and J gave up 2 bases, with 15 bases separating them. This CDR3 is built from 16 residues. DNA for the CDR3: TGCGCCAGCAGCTTGGCCTTTACAGGTGGGGCCTACGAGCAGTACTTC. This codes for CASSLAFTGGAYEQYF.

The gene calls are TRBV18 and TRBJ1-5; D uncertain. Trimming took off 3 bases at V and 1 base at J, with 7 bases between the two ends. Germline V CDR1 and CDR2: KGHSH, LQKENI. CDR3 length: 14 residues. For the CDR3, the DNA is TGTGCCAGCTCACCTACAGACAGCAATCAGCCCCAGCATTTT. Amino acid sequence: CASSPTDSNQPQHF.

The V and J genes are TRBV7-6 and TRBJ2-3; the D gene is possibly TRBD2 (5 bases). The CDR3 is 14 residues long. Looked up from germline, CDR1 is SGHVS and CDR2 is FNYEAQ. The germline V and J ends were trimmed by 2 bases and 2 bases, with 8 bases remaining between them. This CDR3 reads CASSLTGITDTQYF. The DNA for the CDR3 is TGTGCCAGCAGCTTAACGGGGATCACAGATACGCAGTATTTT.

V usage is TRBV6-1 and J usage is TRBJ2-7; TRBD1 is a possible D gene (5 bases). Germline CDR1 reads MNHNS; CDR2 reads SASEGT. V was pared by 0 bases and J by 13 bases, with 19 bases between. CDR3 size: 14 residues. CDR3 residues: CASSEASGAGQDYF. CDR3 nucleotide sequence: TGTGCCAGCAGTGAAGCTTCTGGCGCAGGGCAAGATTACTTC.

The chain couples TRBV2 to TRBJ1-1, with D hard to call. CDR1 is SNHLY and CDR2 is FYNNEI in the germline V gene. V lost 2 bases, J lost 1 base, and 11 bases lay in between. The CDR3 has 15 amino acids. The CDR3 loop is CASSEWWQANTEAFF. The CDR3 nucleotides are TGTGCCAGCAGTGAATGGTGGCAGGCGAACACTGAAGCTTTCTTT. Full variable domain (missing parts from reference TRBV2 and TRBJ1-1): EPEVTQTPSHQVTQMGQEVILRCVPISNHLYFYWYRQILGQKVEFLVSFYNNEISEKSEIFDDQFSVERPDGSNFTLKIRSTKLEDSAMYFCASSEWWQANTEAFFGQGTRLTVV.

The chain combines TRBV29-1 with TRBJ2-7; TRBD2 matches 9 bases. Germline-derived CDR1 and CDR2 are SQVTM and ANQGSEA. The CDR3 runs to 17 residues. Trimming at V came to 4 bases and at J to 0 bases, leaving 13 bases not matched to a gene. The CDR3 DNA sequence: TGCAGCGTTGGGGGAAGGGGGCGGGAGGGGAGCTCCTACGAGCAGTACTTC. It is translated as CSVGGRGREGSSYEQYF.